The rows below give T cell receptor beta chains drawn from one sample of a study of CD8 T cells in Susac syndrome. TCRdb processed the immunoSEQ multiplex PCR reads anew with MiXCR; each CDR3 protein has one entry. The repertoire has hundreds of thousands of distinct CDR3 sequences, about 94% of them found once; the top ten carry approximately 0.15%. The material sequenced was CD4+ T cells from PBMCs. The origin of the receptors is a human donor with Susac syndrome. CDR3s include the opening cysteine and the closing phenylalanine or tryptophan. The order of the fields is D gene, V gene, J gene, clone size, CDR3 protein, CDR3 DNA. A D gene is named only where the DNA matches it firmly. Expanded clones get a size class; other rows say once, few or many, or leave the size out.

>NA|TRBV20-1|TRBJ1-5|NA
CSAEGDQPQHF
TGCAGTGCAGAGGGGGACCAGCCCCAGCATTTT
>TRBD1|TRBV5-4|TRBJ2-3|NA
CASSPGTARDTQYF
TGTGCCAGCAGCCCCGGGACAGCCAGAGATACGCAGTATTTT
>NA|TRBV5-4|TRBJ2-7|NA
CASSSKGNFYEQYF
TGTGCCAGCAGCTCAAAGGGAAATTTCTACGAGCAGTACTTC
>TRBD2|TRBV12-3/TRBV12-4|TRBJ2-1|NA
CASLPGGAGGRNEQFF
TGTGCCAGCTTGCCGGGTGGAGCGGGGGGGCGAAATGAGCAGTTCTTC
>TRBD2|TRBV19|TRBJ2-1|NA
CASSIASSGGANEQFF
TGTGCCAGTAGTATAGCATCCAGCGGGGGGGCCAATGAGCAGTTCTTC
>TRBD1|TRBV5-1|TRBJ2-7|NA
CASSLGQGDPSYEQYF
TGCGCCAGCAGCTTGGGACAGGGGGACCCCTCATACGAGCAGTACTTC
>NA|TRBV2|TRBJ2-5|NA
CASSADTQETQYF
TGTGCCAGCAGTGCGGACACACAAGAGACCCAGTACTTC
>NA|TRBV7-2|TRBJ2-7|NA
CASSLVPGDEQYF
TGTGCCAGCAGCTTAGTCCCCGGGGACGAGCAGTACTTC
>NA|TRBV19|TRBJ2-1|NA
CASSDSLAGSGSYNEQFF
TGTGCCAGTAGTGATAGCCTGGCAGGGAGCGGCTCCTACAATGAGCAGTTCTTC
>TRBD1|TRBV5-8|TRBJ2-1|NA
CASSLGQGNGGYNEQFF
TGTGCCAGCAGCCTAGGACAGGGTAACGGTGGGTACAATGAGCAGTTCTTC
>NA|TRBV9|TRBJ2-7|once
CASSVGLENEQYF
TGTGCCAGCAGCGTAGGATTAGAGAACGAGCAGTACTTC
>TRBD1|TRBV28|TRBJ1-1|NA
CASSLDRTGWGTEAFF
TGTGCCAGCAGTTTAGATCGGACAGGATGGGGGACTGAAGCTTTCTTT
>NA|TRBV12-3/TRBV12-4|TRBJ2-1|NA
CASTDRMASEYNEQFF
TGTGCCAGCACAGACCGGATGGCTAGCGAATACAATGAGCAGTTCTTC
>NA|TRBV29-1|TRBJ1-2|NA
CSVGRTGGDGYTF
TGCAGCGTTGGCCGAACGGGTGGTGACGGCTACACCTTC
>NA|TRBV29-1|TRBJ2-3|NA
CSVGRSTDTQYF
TGCAGCGTGGGCAGGAGCACAGATACGCAGTATTTT
>TRBD1|TRBV6-5|TRBJ2-1|NA
CASSTWTGYNEQFF
TGTGCCAGCAGTACATGGACAGGATACAATGAGCAGTTCTTC
>NA|TRBV7-9|TRBJ1-2|NA
CASSWDYGYTF
TGTGCCAGCAGCTGGGACTATGGCTACACCTTC
>TRBD1|TRBV27|TRBJ1-2|NA
CASYRGDYGYTF
TGTGCCAGCTACAGGGGGGACTATGGCTACACCTTC
>TRBD1|TRBV11-3|TRBJ2-7|once
CASSSLDRWRRVNEQYF
TGTGCCAGCAGCTCACTGGACAGGTGGAGGCGGGTAAACGAGCAGTACTTC
>NA|TRBV20-1|TRBJ2-3|NA
CSARVPTGISDTQYF
TGCAGTGCTAGAGTCCCCACGGGAATTTCAGATACGCAGTATTTT
>TRBD2|TRBV9|TRBJ2-3|NA
CASSVGGLASTDTQYF
TGTGCCAGCAGCGTAGGGGGACTAGCGAGCACAGATACGCAGTATTTT
>NA|TRBV20-1|TRBJ2-1|NA
CSAKRDYNEQFF
TGCAGTGCTAAAAGGGACTACAATGAGCAGTTCTTC
>TRBD1|TRBV11-2|TRBJ2-7|NA
CASSLPTGGLIEQYF
TGTGCCAGCAGCTTACCTACAGGGGGGCTCATCGAGCAGTACTTC
>NA|TRBV7-2|TRBJ1-4|NA
CASSPHGFDEKLFF
TGTGCCAGCAGCCCTCACGGGTTTGATGAAAAACTGTTTTTT
>NA|TRBV29-1|TRBJ1-2|NA
CSGGEHYGYTF
TGCAGCGGAGGGGAGCACTATGGCTACACCTTC
>NA|TRBV19|TRBJ1-1|NA
CASRIQGMNTEAFF
TGTGCCAGTAGGATTCAGGGCATGAACACTGAAGCTTTCTTT
>NA|TRBV29-1|TRBJ1-1|few
CSGGGENTEAFF
TGCAGCGGTGGCGGGGAGAACACTGAAGCTTTCTTT
>NA|TRBV30|TRBJ2-5|NA
CAWTPGETQYF
TGTGCCTGGACCCCGGGAGAGACCCAGTACTTC